This TCR beta chain was identified during a study of cytomegalovirus exposure and HLA in healthy donors. On the study more broadly: Sequencing of about 179 million T cells in an earlier analysis found around 120 million unique TCR beta sequences.

Findings and limits, study-wide: Being productive about 90% or about 30% of the time was typical of most TCR beta V segments in an earlier analysis.

The PCR made use of 60 Vbeta and 13 Jbeta primers. The table came from immunoSEQ multiplex PCR; TCRdb's copy has only in-frame clones and leaves some out. The sample lists over 100,000 clones; roughly 83% were seen once. About this clone itself: Its matching antigen is unknown.

CDR1 is WNHNN, CDR2 SYGVQD, per germline (reference sequence). V gave up 6 bases and J gave up 3 bases; unmatched junction bases: 13. The length of the CDR3 is 17 residues. The V gene is TRBV10-1, the J gene TRBJ2-3; 9 nucleotides align to TRBD1. The source of this sequence is a man aged 35 to 55 in good health and CMV-seronegative. Sequenced material: PBMCs. DNA for the CDR3: TGCGCCAGCAGCCCTTCCCGCGACAGGGGGGGAACAGATACGCAGTATTTT. Translating it yields CASSPSRDRGGTDTQYF.